This T cell receptor (beta chain) was sequenced for a study of blood T cell repertoires in COVID-19. Turning to the study itself: Samples came from the United States, Italy and Spain, spanning acute and convalescent COVID-19. PBMCs, B-cell-depleted T cells, or T cells provided the cDNA or gDNA that made up the material.

As processed by the authors: Amplifying reference gene primers gave estimates of nucleated cell counts. Clones were read by immunoSEQ multiplex PCR, and TCRdb kept only the in-frame ones, dropping some. Clonal size and the V and J genes are those of that table, whereas D and trimming came from the DNA. The table has fewer than 200,000 clones, roughly 80% seen once. Looked up from germline, CDR1 is GTSNPN and CDR2 is SVGIG (reference sequence). V lost 3 bases, J lost 7 bases, and 7 bases stayed unmatched. The CDR3 is 13 amino acids. The J gene is TRBJ1-2, the V gene TRBV30, with TRBD1 matching 8 bases. The sequence came from a woman over 75 with acute or convalescent COVID-19. Sequenced input: peripheral blood. CDR3 nucleotide sequence: TGTGCCTGGAGCCAGGACAGGGTGACTGGCTACACCTTC. This gives the protein CAWSQDRVTGYTF.